This entry lists 10 T cell receptor beta chains sequenced from one sample in a study of tumor-infiltrating lymphocytes in primary liver carcinoma. Priming with a constant-region primer yielded TCR beta cDNA from about 480 ng total RNA. Three nested multiplex PCR rounds, a slightly modified ARM-PCR, produced the libraries for TCR beta. For approximately 11 cycles apiece, the opening two PCR rounds ran with TRBV1-TRBV30 forward primers and a C-beta reverse primer. TCRdb analysed the multiplex PCR reads with MiXCR anew, one entry per CDR3 protein. The table includes approximately 210,000 distinct CDR3 sequences, roughly two thirds detected once. Blood RNA originated from unsorted whole blood, with germline DNA additionally extracted. The sample comprised peripheral blood. The receptors come from a woman aged 60 to 75 with primary liver carcinoma and hepatitis B virus infection.

In regard to this clonotype: A much bigger clone sits one base away, suggesting this may be a read error. V and J are TRBV29-1 and TRBJ2-7, with TRBD2 matching 7 bases. This CDR3 comprises 14 residues. Germline values: CDR1 SQVTM, CDR2 ANQGSEA. CDR3 residues: CSVVRDAGEYDQYF. The CDR3 DNA reads as TGCAGCGTCGTTAGGGACGCGGGAGAATACGATCAGTACTTC.

Turning to this clonotype: A clone one base away is much larger, so this may be a read error. This sequence joins TRBV6-5 and TRBJ2-1; the match to TRBD2 covers 8 bases. The CDR3 is made up of 15 amino acids. In germline, CDR1 is MNHEY, CDR2 SVGAGI. CDR3 in amino acids: CASTPRAGVFNEQLF. The CDR3 DNA is TGTGCCAGCACCCCCAGAGCGGGAGTTTTTAATGAGCAGCTCTTC.

This clonotype was seen at least ten times. The V gene is TRBV14, the J gene TRBJ1-1, with no clear D. The CDR3 has 17 residues. The V gene's germline CDR1 is SGHDN and CDR2 FVKESK. V lost 2 bases to trimming and J lost 2 bases, with 18 bases between them. The CDR3 sequence is CASSQIGSVGLNTEAFF. CDR3 in DNA: TGTGCCAGCAGCCAAATAGGATCCGTCGGGTTAAACACTGAAGCTTTCTTT.

As for this clonotype: An end of the junction does not agree with germline; a read error may underlie this. The chain recombines TRBV11-3 with TRBJ1-1; 10 nucleotides agree with TRBD1. CDR3 length: 17 amino acids. Germline-derived CDR1 and CDR2 are SGHNT and YENEEA. CDR3 protein: CANSLGLPDRGNTEALF. Written as DNA, the CDR3 is TGTGCCAACAGCTTAGGGTTACCGGACAGGGGGAACACTGAAGCTTTATTT.

The sample holds many counts of this clonotype. The V and J genes are TRBV6-5 and TRBJ1-1; a possible D gene is TRBD1 (5 bases). V was cut by 2 bases and J by 0 bases, with 7 bases left in between. CDR3 size: 14 residues. Germline V lookup: CDR1 MNHEY, CDR2 SVGAGI. The CDR3 here is CASSYAGLNTEAFF. In DNA, the CDR3 is TGTGCCAGCAGTTACGCAGGGTTGAACACTGAAGCTTTCTTT.

As to this clonotype: A much more abundant neighbour one base away suggests this may be a read error. The chain joins TRBV28 to TRBJ2-7, with a possible D match to TRBD1 (6 bases). Per germline, CDR1 MDHEN and CDR2 SYDVKM. Trimming took 7 bases from V and 0 from J, leaving 13 bases between them. The CDR3 runs 14 residues. The CDR3 spells CASTEGDTSYEQYF. The CDR3 DNA follows: TGTGCCAGCACAGAGGGGGACACCTCCTACGAGCAGTACTTC.

This chain links TRBV28 with TRBJ2-5; TRBD1 matches at 7 bases. From germline, CDR1 is MDHEN and CDR2 SYDVKM. CDR3 length: 14 residues. The V segment lost 6 bases and the J segment 7 bases; nucleotides outside the gene matches: 11. The CDR3 region has the DNA TGTGCCAGCAGACCGAGACAGGGACGTTTGACCCAGTACTTC. Residues: CASRPRQGRLTQYF.

This clonotype showed up just once. This may be a read error: a much more frequent sequence differs by one nucleotide. CDR3 sequence: CASSDLGTTLYNEQFF. The CDR3 region has the DNA TGTGCCAGCAGTGATTTGGGGACTACCCTCTACAATGAGCAGTTCTTC. J is TRBJ2-1 and V is TRBV6-1; TRBD2 aligns across 7 bases. Losses at the gene ends were 3 bases for V and 3 bases for J; bases not matched to a gene: 8. CDR1 is MNHNS and CDR2 is SASEGT in the germline V gene. The CDR3 contains 16 residues.

The CDR3 DNA reads as TGTGCCATTAGCCCCGGTTATGGCTACACCTTC. Protein sequence: CAISPGYGYTF. The chain is built from TRBV11-2 and TRBJ1-2; D gene unclear. CDR1 SGHAT and CDR2 FQNNGV come from the germline V gene. This CDR3 has 11 amino acids. Trimming took off 10 bases at V and 5 bases at J, with 11 bases between the two ends.

The rearrangement links TRBV28 to TRBJ1-5, with 8 bases that match TRBD1. Germline CDR1 reads MDHEN; CDR2 reads SYDVKM. The V segment lost 2 bases and the J segment 16 bases; nucleotides outside the gene matches: 28. The CDR3 is 19 amino acids. CDR3 residues: CASSLVRGRGSFGNQLQHF. CDR3 nucleotide sequence: TGTGCCAGCAGTTTAGTCAGGGGGCGCGGGTCATTCGGCAATCAGCTCCAACATTTT.